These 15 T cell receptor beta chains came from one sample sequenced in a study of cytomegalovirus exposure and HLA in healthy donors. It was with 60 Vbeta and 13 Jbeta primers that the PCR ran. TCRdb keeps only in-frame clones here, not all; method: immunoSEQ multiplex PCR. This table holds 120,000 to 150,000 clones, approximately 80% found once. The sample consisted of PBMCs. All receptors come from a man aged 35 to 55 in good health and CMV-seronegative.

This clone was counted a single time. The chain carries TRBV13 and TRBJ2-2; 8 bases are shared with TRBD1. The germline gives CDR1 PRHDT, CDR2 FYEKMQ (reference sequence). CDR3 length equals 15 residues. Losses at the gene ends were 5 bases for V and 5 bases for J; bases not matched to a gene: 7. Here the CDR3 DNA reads TGTGCCAGCAGCCGCGGACAGGGCACTACCGGGGAGCTGTTTTTT. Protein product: CASSRGQGTTGELFF. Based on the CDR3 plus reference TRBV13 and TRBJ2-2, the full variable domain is AAGVIQSPRHLIKEKRETATLKCYPIPRHDTVYWYQQGPGQDPQFLISFYEKMQSDKGSIPDRFSAQQFSDYHSELNMSSLELGDSALYFCASSRGQGTTGELFFGEGSRLTVL.

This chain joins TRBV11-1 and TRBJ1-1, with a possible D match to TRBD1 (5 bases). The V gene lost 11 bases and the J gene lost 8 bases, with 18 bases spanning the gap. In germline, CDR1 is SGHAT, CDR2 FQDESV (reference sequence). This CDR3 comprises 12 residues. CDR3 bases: TGTGCCTGCGCAGTGTTCGGGGGGGAAGCTTTCTTT. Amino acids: CACAVFGGEAFF. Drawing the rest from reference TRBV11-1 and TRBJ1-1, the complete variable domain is EAEVAQSPRYKITEKSQAVAFWCDPISGHATLYWYRQILGQGPELLVQFQDESVVDDSQLPKDRFSAERLKGVDSTLKIQPAELGDSAMYLCACAVFGGEAFFGQGTRLTVV.

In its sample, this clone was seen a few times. CDR3 amino acids: CASSWGPGLQDEQYF. CDR3 DNA sequence: TGCGCCAGCAGCTGGGGACCGGGACTACAGGACGAGCAGTACTTC. The chain has TRBV5-1 and TRBJ2-7; TRBD2 matches at 7 bases. Unmatched junction bases numbered 11, after V lost 3 bases and J lost 5 bases. The CDR3 loop spans 15 amino acids. CDR1 is SGHRS and CDR2 is YFSETQ in the germline V gene.

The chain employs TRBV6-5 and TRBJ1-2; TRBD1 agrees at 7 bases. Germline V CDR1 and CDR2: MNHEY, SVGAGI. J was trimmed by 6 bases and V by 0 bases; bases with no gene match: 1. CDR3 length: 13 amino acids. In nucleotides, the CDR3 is TGTGCCAGCAGTTACTCGACAGGGAATGGCTACACCTTC. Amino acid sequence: CASSYSTGNGYTF.

Here the CDR3 reads CASSDPGTGTRETQYF. CDR3 coding DNA: TGTGCCAGCAGTGATCCCGGGACAGGGACTAGGGAGACCCAGTACTTC. This chain joins TRBV25-1 and TRBJ2-5, with D possibly TRBD1 on 9 matching bases. The CDR3 loop spans 16 amino acids. CDR1 is MGHDK, CDR2 SYGVNS, per germline. Trimming took 3 bases from V and 5 from J, leaving 19 bases between them.

The CDR3 sequence is CASSYRDTQETQYF. The CDR3 DNA follows: TGTGCCAGCAGTTACCGGGACACTCAAGAGACCCAGTACTTC. The chain joins TRBV6-5 to TRBJ2-5, with a possible D match to TRBD1 (6 bases). This CDR3 contains 14 residues. Trimming took off 2 bases at V and 2 bases at J, with 9 bases between the two ends. From germline, CDR1 is MNHEY and CDR2 SVGAGI.

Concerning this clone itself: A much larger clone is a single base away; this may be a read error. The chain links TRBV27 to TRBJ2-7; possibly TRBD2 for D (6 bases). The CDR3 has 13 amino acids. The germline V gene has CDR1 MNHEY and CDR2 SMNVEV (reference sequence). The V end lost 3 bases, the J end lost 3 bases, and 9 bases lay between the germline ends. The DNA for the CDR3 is TGTGCCAGCAGTTTTGGGGGGAACTACGAGCAGTACTTC. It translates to CASSFGGNYEQYF.

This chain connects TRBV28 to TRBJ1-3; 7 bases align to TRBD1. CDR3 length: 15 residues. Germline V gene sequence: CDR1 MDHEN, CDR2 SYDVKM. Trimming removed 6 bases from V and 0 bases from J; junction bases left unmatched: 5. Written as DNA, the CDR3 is TGTGCCAGCAGGGGGGACAGCCACTCTGGAAACACCATATATTTT. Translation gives CASRGDSHSGNTIYF.

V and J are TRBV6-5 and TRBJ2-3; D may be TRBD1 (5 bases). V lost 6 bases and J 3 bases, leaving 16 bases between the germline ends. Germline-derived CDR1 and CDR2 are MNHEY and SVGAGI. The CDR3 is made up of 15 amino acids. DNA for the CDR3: TGTGCCAGCAGGGACGTGGATAAGGGGACAGATACGCAGTATTTT. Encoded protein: CASRDVDKGTDTQYF.

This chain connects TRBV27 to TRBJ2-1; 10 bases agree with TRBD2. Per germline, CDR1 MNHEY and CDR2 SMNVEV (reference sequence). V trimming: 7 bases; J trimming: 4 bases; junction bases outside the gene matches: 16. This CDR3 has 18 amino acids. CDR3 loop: CASTPGRGLARTYNEQFF. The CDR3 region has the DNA TGTGCCAGCACCCCGGGTAGGGGACTAGCGAGAACATACAATGAGCAGTTCTTC.

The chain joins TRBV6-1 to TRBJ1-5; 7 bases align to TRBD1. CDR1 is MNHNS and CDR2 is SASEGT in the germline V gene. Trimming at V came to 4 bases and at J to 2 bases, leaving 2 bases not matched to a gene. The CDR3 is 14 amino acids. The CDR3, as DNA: TGTGCCAGCAGTGGCACAGGGGGCAATCAGCCCCAGCATTTT. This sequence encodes CASSGTGGNQPQHF.

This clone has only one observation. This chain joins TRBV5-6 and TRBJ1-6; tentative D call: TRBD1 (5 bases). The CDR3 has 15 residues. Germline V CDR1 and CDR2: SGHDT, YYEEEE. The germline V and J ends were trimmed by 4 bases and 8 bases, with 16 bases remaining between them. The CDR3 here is CASSRFLGGDSPLHF. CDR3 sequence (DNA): TGTGCCAGCAGCCGATTCCTGGGGGGAGATTCACCCCTCCACTTT.

In DNA form, the CDR3 reads TGTGCCAGCAGCGATGGGGTTGGGACTAGCGGGATAGGTGAGCAGTTCTTC. This codes for CASSDGVGTSGIGEQFF. The rearrangement links TRBV6-4 to TRBJ2-1; TRBD2 matches at 13 bases. The CDR3 contains 17 residues. Germline V gene sequence: CDR1 MRHNA, CDR2 SNTAGT. J was trimmed by 9 bases and V by 6 bases; bases with no gene match: 14.

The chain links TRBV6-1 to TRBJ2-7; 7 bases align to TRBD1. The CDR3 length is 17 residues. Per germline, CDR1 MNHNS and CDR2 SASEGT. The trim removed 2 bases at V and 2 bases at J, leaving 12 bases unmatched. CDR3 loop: CASSEWGTGVRAYEQYF. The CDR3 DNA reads TGTGCCAGCAGTGAATGGGGAACAGGGGTCAGGGCCTACGAGCAGTACTTC.

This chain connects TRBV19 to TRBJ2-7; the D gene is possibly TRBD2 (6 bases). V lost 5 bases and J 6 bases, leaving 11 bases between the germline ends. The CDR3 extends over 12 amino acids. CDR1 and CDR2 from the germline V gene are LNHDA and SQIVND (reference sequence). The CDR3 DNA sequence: TGTGCCAGTAGTGCCGCGGGACGCGAGCAGTACTTC. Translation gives CASSAAGREQYF.